These T cell receptor beta chains were read from a single sample in a study of blood T cell repertoires in COVID-19. The data were produced by immunoSEQ multiplex PCR, yet TCRdb's version contains in-frame clones alone and is incomplete. Of 260,000 or so clones in the sample, around 88% are singletons; the top ten hold approximately 6%. The specimen sequenced was peripheral blood. All receptors come from an elderly man with acute or convalescent COVID-19. The CDR3 runs from the conserved cysteine through the conserved F or W. The order of the fields is clone size, J gene, D gene, V gene, CDR3 protein, CDR3 DNA. A D gene is named only where the DNA matches it firmly. Only part of the rows carry a size: once, few, many, or a class if the clone is expanded.

once	TRBJ2-1	NA	TRBV19	CASSIEGGYGYNEQFF	TGTGCCAGTAGTATAGAAGGGGGTTATGGCTACAATGAGCAGTTCTTC
NA	TRBJ1-3	NA	TRBV19	CASSTGQTSGNTIYF	TGTGCCAGTAGTACGGGTCAGACCTCTGGAAACACCATATATTTT
NA	TRBJ2-5	TRBD1	TRBV5-6	CASSYPDRAETQYF	TGTGCCAGCAGCTACCCTGACAGGGCAGAGACCCAGTACTTC
NA	TRBJ1-4	NA	TRBV5-1	CASSSPTTGGNEKLFF	TGCGCCAGCAGCTCTCCAACGACAGGCGGAAATGAAAAACTGTTTTTT
NA	TRBJ2-3	NA	TRBV28	CASSFGRGGTDTQYF	TGTGCCAGCAGTTTCGGGAGAGGGGGCACAGATACGCAGTATTTT
NA	TRBJ2-5	TRBD2	TRBV7-9	CASSRLASYETQYF	TGTGCCAGCAGCCGACTAGCGTCTTACGAGACCCAGTACTTC
NA	TRBJ2-5	NA	TRBV7-9	CASSPFRGAGETQYF	TGTGCCAGCAGCCCGTTTCGGGGAGCGGGAGAGACCCAGTACTTC
NA	TRBJ1-6	TRBD1	TRBV3-1/TRBV3-2	CASSHSSGQASPLHF	TGTGCCAGCAGCCACTCCTCAGGACAGGCTTCACCCCTCCACTTT
NA	TRBJ2-1	TRBD2	TRBV7-2	CASDPMGLAGNEQFF	TGTGCCAGCGATCCTATGGGACTAGCGGGGAATGAGCAGTTCTTC
NA	TRBJ2-1	NA	TRBV7-2	CASRESSSYNEQFF	TGTGCCAGCCGGGAGTCCAGCTCCTACAATGAGCAGTTCTTC
NA	TRBJ2-7	NA	TRBV5-4	CASSRGQTYSYEQYF	TGTGCCAGCAGCCGCGGACAGACGTATTCCTACGAGCAGTACTTC
NA	TRBJ2-1	TRBD2	TRBV20-1	CSASSGGYNEQFF	TGCAGTGCAAGTAGCGGGGGATACAATGAGCAGTTCTTC
few	TRBJ2-2	NA	TRBV28	CASRYTTITNTGELFF	TGTGCCAGCAGGTACACCACAATAACGAACACCGGGGAGCTGTTTTTT
NA	TRBJ2-7	NA	TRBV21-1	CASSKKRPGRLVSEQYF	TGTGCCAGCAGCAAAAAACGTCCCGGGAGACTAGTCAGCGAGCAGTACTTC
NA	TRBJ1-5	TRBD1	TRBV5-8	CASSDRVGNQPQHF	TGTGCCAGCAGCGACAGGGTGGGCAATCAGCCCCAGCATTTT
NA	TRBJ1-4	NA	TRBV4-1	CASSQAPTGLDEKLFF	TGCGCCAGCAGCCAAGCTCCGACAGGCCTGGATGAAAAACTGTTTTTT
few	TRBJ2-5	NA	TRBV11-2	CASSSDRRQAGQETQYF	TGTGCCAGCAGCTCAGATAGACGACAGGCTGGCCAAGAGACCCAGTACTTC
NA	TRBJ2-7	TRBD2	TRBV5-1	CASSEGLAGEEQYF	TGCGCCAGCAGCGAAGGACTAGCGGGGGAGGAGCAGTACTTC
NA	TRBJ2-1	NA	TRBV3-1/TRBV3-2	CASSQVSGVSSYNEQFF	TGTGCCAGCAGCCAAGTTTCGGGGGTAAGCTCCTACAATGAGCAGTTCTTC
few	TRBJ2-2	TRBD1	TRBV7-9	CASSRTGSAGELFF	TGTGCCAGCAGCCGGACAGGGAGTGCCGGGGAGCTGTTTTTT